This entry features one T cell receptor (beta chain) sequence. The antigen remains unidentified. Following extraction, RNA underwent reverse transcription to cDNA, which served as the sequencing template. The protocol was immunoSEQ multiplex PCR, while the TCRdb copy is restricted to in-frame clones and leaves out a portion. Among approximately 200,000 clones, roughly three fifths were seen once, and the ten largest hold roughly 0.67%. This specimen comes from a study of CD8+ T cells in alopecia areata. The overall study: Severity scoring for treated patients was based on the percentage of affected scalp area.

The CDR3 is 12 residues long. The ends were cut back, 6 bases at V and 2 bases at J, with 10 bases in the middle. Looked up from germline, CDR1 is SQVTM and CDR2 is ANQGSEA. Treatment defined: oral pan-JAK inhibitor, 5-10 mg twice daily. Sorting separated CD4+ and CD8+ T cells out of PBMCs. Study-wide points: Normal scalp had lower clonality than lesional scalp, with alopecia totalis/universalis lesions showing this most strongly. The study also sequences resident alphabeta T cells of normal skin in scalp samples.

V gene TRBV29-1 combines with J gene TRBJ2-5; tentative D call: TRBD1 (5 bases). The clonotype comes from a human donor with alopecia areata. The sequencing here drew on CD4+ T cells sorted from blood, taken at week 4, from a patient treated with tofacitinib. CDR3 sequence: CSVLDSQETQYF. In nucleotides, the CDR3 is TGCAGCGTCCTAGACAGTCAAGAGACCCAGTACTTC. The entire variable domain, with the rest obtained from reference TRBV29-1 and TRBJ2-5, is as follows: SAVISQKPSRDICQRGTSLTIQCQVDSQVTMMFWYRQQPGQSLTLIATANQGSEATYESGFVIDKFPISRPNLTFSTLTVSNMSPEDSSIYLCSVLDSQETQYFGPGTRLLVL.